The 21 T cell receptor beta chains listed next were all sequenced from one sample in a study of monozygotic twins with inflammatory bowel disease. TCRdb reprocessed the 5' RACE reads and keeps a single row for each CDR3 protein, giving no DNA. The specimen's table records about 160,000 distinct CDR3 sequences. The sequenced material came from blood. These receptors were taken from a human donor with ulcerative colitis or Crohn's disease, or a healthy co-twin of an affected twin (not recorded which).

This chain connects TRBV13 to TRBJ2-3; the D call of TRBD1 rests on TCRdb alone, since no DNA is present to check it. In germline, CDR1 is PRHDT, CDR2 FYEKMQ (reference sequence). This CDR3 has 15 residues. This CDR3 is CASSQGASSTDTQYF.

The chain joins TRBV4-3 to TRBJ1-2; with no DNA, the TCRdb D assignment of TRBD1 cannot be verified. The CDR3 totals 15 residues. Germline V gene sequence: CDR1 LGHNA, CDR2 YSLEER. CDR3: CASSHVGQLGSGYTF.

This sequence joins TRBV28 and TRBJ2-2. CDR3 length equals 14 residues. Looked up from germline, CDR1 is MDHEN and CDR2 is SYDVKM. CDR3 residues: CASSLLLITGELFF.

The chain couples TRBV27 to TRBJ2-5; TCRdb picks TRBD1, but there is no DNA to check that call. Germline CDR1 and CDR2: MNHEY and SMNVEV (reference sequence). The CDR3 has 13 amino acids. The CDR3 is CASSSGQGETQYF.

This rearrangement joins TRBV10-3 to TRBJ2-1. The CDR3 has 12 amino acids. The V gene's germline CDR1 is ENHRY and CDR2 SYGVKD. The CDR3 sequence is CANQDVNNEQFF.

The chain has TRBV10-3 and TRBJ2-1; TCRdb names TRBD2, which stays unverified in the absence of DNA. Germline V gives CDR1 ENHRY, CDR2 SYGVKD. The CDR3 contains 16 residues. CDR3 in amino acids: CAISETSVSSYNEQFF.

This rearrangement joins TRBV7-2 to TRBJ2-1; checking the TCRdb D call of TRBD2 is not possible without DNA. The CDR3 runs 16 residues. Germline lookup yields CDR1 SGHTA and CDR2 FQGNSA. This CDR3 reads CASSPWRAGGYNEQFF.

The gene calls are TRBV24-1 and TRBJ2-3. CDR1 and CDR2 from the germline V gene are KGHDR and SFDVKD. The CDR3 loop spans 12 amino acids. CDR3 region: CATSDFSDTQYF.

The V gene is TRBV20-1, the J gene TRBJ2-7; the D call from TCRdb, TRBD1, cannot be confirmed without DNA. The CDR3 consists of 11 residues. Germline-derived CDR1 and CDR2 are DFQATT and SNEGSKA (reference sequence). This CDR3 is CSAQGGGEQYF.

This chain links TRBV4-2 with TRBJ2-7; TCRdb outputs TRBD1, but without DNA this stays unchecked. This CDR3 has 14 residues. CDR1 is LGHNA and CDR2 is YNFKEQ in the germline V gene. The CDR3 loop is CASSPRGPSYEQYF.

The CDR3: CASSSKQGLFSYEQYF. The chain uses TRBV27 and TRBJ2-7; TCRdb indicates TRBD1, and absent DNA this call remains unverified. The CDR3 contains 16 residues. Germline loops: CDR1 MNHEY, CDR2 SMNVEV (reference sequence).

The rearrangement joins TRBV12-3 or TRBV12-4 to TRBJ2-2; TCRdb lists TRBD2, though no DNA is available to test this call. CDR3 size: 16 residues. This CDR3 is CASRQPGLAVTGELFF.

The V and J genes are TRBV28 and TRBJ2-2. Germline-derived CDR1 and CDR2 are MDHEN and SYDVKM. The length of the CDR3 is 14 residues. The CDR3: CASTESVDTGELFF.

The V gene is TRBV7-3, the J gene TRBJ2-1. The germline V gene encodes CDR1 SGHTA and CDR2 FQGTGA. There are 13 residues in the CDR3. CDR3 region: CASSLTLYNEQFF. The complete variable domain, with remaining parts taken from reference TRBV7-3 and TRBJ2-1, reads GAGVSQTPSNKVTEKGKYVELRCDPISGHTALYWYRQSLGQGPEFLIYFQGTGAADDSGLPNDRFFAVRPEGSVSTLKIQRTERGDSAVYLCASSLTLYNEQFFGPGTRLTVL.

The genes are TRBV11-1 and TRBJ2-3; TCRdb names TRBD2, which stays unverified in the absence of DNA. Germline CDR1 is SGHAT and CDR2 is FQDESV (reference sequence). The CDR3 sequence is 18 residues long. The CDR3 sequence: CASSLGSTGRAGPDTQYF.

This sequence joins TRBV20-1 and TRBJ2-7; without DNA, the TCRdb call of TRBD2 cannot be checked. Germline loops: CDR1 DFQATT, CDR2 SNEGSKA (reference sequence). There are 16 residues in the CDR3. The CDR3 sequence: CSAPSGTSGRADEQYF.

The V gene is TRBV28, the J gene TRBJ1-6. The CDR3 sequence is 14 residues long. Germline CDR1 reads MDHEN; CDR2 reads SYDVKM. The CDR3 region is CASSFIVRQSPLHF.

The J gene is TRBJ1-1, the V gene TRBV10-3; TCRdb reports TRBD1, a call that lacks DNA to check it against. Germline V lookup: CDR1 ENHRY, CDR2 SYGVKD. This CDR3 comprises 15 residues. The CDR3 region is CAISQGVTGNTEAFF.

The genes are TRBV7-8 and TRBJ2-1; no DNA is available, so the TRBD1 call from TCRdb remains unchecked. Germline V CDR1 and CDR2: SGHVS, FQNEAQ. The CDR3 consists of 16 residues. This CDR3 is CASSANRKSSYNEQFF.

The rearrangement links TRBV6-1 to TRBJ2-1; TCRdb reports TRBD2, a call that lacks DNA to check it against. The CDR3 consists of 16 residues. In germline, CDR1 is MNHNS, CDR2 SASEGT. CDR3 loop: CAIIKREYRSYNEQFF.

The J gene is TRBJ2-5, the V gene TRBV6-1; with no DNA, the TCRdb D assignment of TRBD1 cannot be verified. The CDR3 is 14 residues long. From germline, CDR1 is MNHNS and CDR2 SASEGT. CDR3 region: CASSARDRVETQYF.